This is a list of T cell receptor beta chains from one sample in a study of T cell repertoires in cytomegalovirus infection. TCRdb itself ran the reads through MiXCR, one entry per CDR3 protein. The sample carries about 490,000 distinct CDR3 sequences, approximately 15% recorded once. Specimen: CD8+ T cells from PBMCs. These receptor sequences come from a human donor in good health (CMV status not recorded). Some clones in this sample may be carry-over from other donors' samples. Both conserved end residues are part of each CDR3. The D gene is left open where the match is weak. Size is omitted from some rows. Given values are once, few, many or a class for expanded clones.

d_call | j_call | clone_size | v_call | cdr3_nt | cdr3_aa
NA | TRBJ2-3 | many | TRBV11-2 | TGTGCCAGCAGCTTAGATGAGGGGGAGGCAGATACGCAGTATTTT | CASSLDEGEADTQYF
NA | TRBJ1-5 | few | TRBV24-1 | TGTGCCACCAGTCAGGGTCGGAATCAGCCCCAGCATTTT | CATSQGRNQPQHF
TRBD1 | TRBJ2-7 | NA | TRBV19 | TGTGCCAGTAGTATTGCAGGGGGCATCTACGAGCAGTACTTC | CASSIAGGIYEQYF
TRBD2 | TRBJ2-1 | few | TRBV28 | TGTGCCAGCCAGCTAGCGGGATTGGTCAATGAGCAGTTCTTC | CASQLAGLVNEQFF
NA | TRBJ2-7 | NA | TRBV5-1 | TGCGCCAGCAGCTTGGATGGCACAACCTACGAGCAGTACTTC | CASSLDGTTYEQYF
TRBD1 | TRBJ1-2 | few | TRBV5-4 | TGTGCCAGCAGCTACGAAGGGGGCGTTAATGGCTACACCTTC | CASSYEGGVNGYTF
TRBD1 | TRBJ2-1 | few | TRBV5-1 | TGCGCCAGCAGCATTACAGGGGCTCATAGGGATGAGCAGTTCTTC | CASSITGAHRDEQFF
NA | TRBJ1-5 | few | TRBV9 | TGTGCCAGCAGCGTTGAGGGACGGGAGCCCCAGCATTTT | CASSVEGREPQHF
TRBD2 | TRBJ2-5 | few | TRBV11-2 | TGTGCCAGCAGCTTAGATCATTGGACTAGCCTAGAGACCCAGTACTTC | CASSLDHWTSLETQYF
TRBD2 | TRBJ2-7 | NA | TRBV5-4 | TGTGCCAGCAGCCGGGGGGACCGCTCCTACGAGCAGTACTTC | CASSRGDRSYEQYF
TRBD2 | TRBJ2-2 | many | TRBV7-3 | TGTGCCAGCAGCCCCCGACTAGCGGGGGGGCCCAACACCGGGGAGCTGTTTTTT | CASSPRLAGGPNTGELFF
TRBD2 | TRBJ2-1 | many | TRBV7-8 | TGTGCCAGCAGCTTAGGGGGAGCGGGAGGGAGGCATGAGCAGTTCTTC | CASSLGGAGGRHEQFF
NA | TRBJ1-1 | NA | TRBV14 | TGTGCCAGCAGCCAAGCGCTCGGGCGGGTAATTGAAGCTTTCTTT | CASSQALGRVIEAFF
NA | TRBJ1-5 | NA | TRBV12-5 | TGTGCTAGTGGTCCCTTCTCTCAGGCCCAGCATTTT | CASGPFSQAQHF
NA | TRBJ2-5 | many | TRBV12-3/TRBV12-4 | TGTGCCAGCAGCTTAGGCGGGCAAGAGACCCAGTACTTC | CASSLGGQETQYF
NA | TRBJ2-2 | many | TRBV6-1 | TGTGCCAGCAGCCAGTGGGGTAGCGGAGCCGCCTTCCCCACCGGGGAGCTGTTTTTT | CASSQWGSGAAFPTGELFF
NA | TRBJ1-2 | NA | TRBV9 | TGTGCCAGCGCCGACAGAAGAGGCTACACCTTC | CASADRRGYTF
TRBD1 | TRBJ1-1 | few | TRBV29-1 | TGCAGCGTGGCTACAGGGGCACGGGACACTGAAGCTTTCTTT | CSVATGARDTEAFF
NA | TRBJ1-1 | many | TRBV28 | TGTGCCAGCTCCAAGGAGAACACTGAAGCTTTCTTT | CASSKENTEAFF
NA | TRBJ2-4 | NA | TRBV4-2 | TGTGCCAGCAGCCAAGTGAGCTACTCGGACATTCAGTACTTC | CASSQVSYSDIQYF
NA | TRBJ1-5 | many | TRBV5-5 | TGTGCCAGCAGCTTGGACCGCCTCAATCAGCCCCAGCATTTT | CASSLDRLNQPQHF
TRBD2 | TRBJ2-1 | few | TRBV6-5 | TGTGCCAGCAGTTACTTTCTAGGCGAGACTAGCGGCCTTTATTCCTCCTACAATGAGCAGTTCTTC | CASSYFLGETSGLYSSYNEQFF
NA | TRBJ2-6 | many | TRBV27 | TGTGCCAGCAGTTTTCAATCTGGGGCCAACGTCCTGACTTTC | CASSFQSGANVLTF
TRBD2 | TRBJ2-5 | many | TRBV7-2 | TGTGCCAGCAGCTTATTTGGGGGGGAAGAGACCCAGTACTTC | CASSLFGGEETQYF
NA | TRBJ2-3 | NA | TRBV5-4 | TGTGCCAGCAGCCGAGGGGCAGGGCCCACAGATACGCAGTATTTT | CASSRGAGPTDTQYF
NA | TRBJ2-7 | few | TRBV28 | TGTGCCAGCAGTTTTTTATCAGTCTCCTACGAGCAGTACTTC | CASSFLSVSYEQYF
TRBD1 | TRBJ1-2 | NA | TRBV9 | TGTGCCAGCGGGCCGGGACAGGGGATCTATGGCTACACCTTC | CASGPGQGIYGYTF
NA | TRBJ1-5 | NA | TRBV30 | TGTGCCTGGAGTGTAATGGGGGGGGATCAGCCCCAGCATTTT | CAWSVMGGDQPQHF